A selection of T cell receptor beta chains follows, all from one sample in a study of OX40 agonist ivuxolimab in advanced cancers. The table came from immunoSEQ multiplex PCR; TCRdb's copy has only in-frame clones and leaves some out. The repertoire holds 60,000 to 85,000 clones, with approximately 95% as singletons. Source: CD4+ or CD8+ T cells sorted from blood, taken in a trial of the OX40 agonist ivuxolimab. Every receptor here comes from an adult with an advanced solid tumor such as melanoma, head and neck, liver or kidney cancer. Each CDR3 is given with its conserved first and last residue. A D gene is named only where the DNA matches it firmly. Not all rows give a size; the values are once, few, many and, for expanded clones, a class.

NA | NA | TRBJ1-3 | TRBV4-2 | TGTGCCAGCAGCCAAGATGGGCTTTCTGGAAACACCATATATTTT | CASSQDGLSGNTIYF
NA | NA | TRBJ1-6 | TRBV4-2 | TGTGCCAGCAGCCAAGATGAGCGGAAAACTTTTGAATATAATTCACCCCTCCACTTT | CASSQDERKTFEYNSPLHF
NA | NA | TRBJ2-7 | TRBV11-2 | TGTGCCAGCAGCTTAGCCGAGCAGTACTTC | CASSLAEQYF
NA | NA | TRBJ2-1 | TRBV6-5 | TGTGCCAGCTGTCGACTCCCCTCCGAGCAGTTCTTC | CASCRLPSEQFF
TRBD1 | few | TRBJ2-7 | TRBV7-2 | TGTGCCAGCAGCTCCATGACGGACAGGACCTACGAGCAGTACTTC | CASSSMTDRTYEQYF
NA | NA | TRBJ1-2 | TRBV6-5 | TGTGCCAGCAGTCTTCCTTGGAGGGCGGACTATGGCTACACCTTC | CASSLPWRADYGYTF
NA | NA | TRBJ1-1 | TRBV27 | TGTGCCAGCAGTTCCCCACAGGGTATGAACACTGAAGCTTTCTTT | CASSSPQGMNTEAFF
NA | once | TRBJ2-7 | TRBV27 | TGTGCCAGCAGTTCCGACAGCTACGAGCAGTACTTC | CASSSDSYEQYF
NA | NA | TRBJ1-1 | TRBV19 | TGTGCCAGTAGTCCGAGCTCAGCGAACACTGAAGCTTTCTTT | CASSPSSANTEAFF
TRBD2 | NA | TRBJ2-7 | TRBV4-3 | TGCGCCAGCAGCCAAGACGCCGGGACTAGAGCCTACGAGCAGTACTTC | CASSQDAGTRAYEQYF
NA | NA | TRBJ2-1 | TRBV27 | TGTGCCAGCAGTTTACGGGGGGAGCAGTTCTTC | CASSLRGEQFF
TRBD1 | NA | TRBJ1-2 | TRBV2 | TGTGCCAGCAGACCCTTCGGGACAGGGGCCGCGCTCTATGGCTACACCTTC | CASRPFGTGAALYGYTF
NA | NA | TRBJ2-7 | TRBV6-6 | TGTGCCAGCAGTTACTCCCCGGTCTCCTACGAGCAGTACTTC | CASSYSPVSYEQYF
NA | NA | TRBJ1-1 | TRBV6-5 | TGTGCCAGCAGTTCCCTGGGACATTTGGAAGAGTCGGCTTTCTTT | CASSSLGHLEESAFF
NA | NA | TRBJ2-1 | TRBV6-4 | TGTGCCAGCAGATTAGCGGTACCCTCTCTGCATGAGCAGTTCTTC | CASRLAVPSLHEQFF
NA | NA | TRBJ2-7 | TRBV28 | TGTGCCAGCAGTTTCGGCAGGGGCCCTTCCTACGAGCAGTACTTC | CASSFGRGPSYEQYF
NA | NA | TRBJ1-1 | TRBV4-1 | TGCGCCAGCGGGATCACGTCTTTGAGGACTGAAGCTTTCTTT | CASGITSLRTEAFF
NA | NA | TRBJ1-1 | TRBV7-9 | TGTGCCAGCAGCTTTCTGATGAACACTGAAGCTTTCTTT | CASSFLMNTEAFF
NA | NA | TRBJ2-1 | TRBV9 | TGTGCCAGCAGCGTAGAGGGTAGTACCCCCAATGAGCAGTTCTTC | CASSVEGSTPNEQFF
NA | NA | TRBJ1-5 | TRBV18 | TGTGCCAGCTCACCAGAGGAGATTTGGAGCAATCAGCCCCAGCATTTT | CASSPEEIWSNQPQHF
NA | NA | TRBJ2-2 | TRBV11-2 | TGTGCCAGCAGCGCCACTAACACCGGGGAGCTGTTTTTT | CASSATNTGELFF
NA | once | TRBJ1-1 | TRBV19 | TGTGCCAGTAGTACCGTTCCGGGCCGTGAAGCTTTCTTT | CASSTVPGREAFF